These 23 T cell receptor beta chains were all obtained from the same sample, sequenced in a study of cytomegalovirus exposure and HLA in healthy donors. The PCR ran on 60 Vbeta and 13 Jbeta primers. Assay: immunoSEQ multiplex PCR; the TCRdb copy retains only in-frame clones and omits some. Of some 100,000 clones listed, 75% to 85% are singletons. Sequences were obtained from PBMCs. Every receptor here comes from a woman between 18 and 30 years old in good health and CMV-seronegative.

The V and J genes are TRBV30 and TRBJ1-2; D is unclear. Trimming took off 3 bases at V and 4 bases at J, with 12 bases between the two ends. This CDR3 is built from 13 residues. Per germline, CDR1 GTSNPN and CDR2 SVGIG (reference sequence). The CDR3 nucleotides are TGTGCCTGGAGCCCACCAGGCCGCTATGGCTACACCTTC. Translated, it gives CAWSPPGRYGYTF.

This sequence joins TRBV6-5 and TRBJ1-5; D may be TRBD1 (6 bases). Germline CDR1 reads MNHEY; CDR2 reads SVGAGI. There are 13 residues in the CDR3. Trimming pared 5 bases from V and 4 bases from J, leaving 9 bases between. CDR3: CASSRQVNQPQHF. CDR3 DNA: TGTGCCAGCAGTCGACAGGTGAATCAGCCCCAGCATTTT.

This chain links TRBV9 with TRBJ1-2; possibly TRBD1 for D (6 bases). Trimming pared 4 bases from V and 5 bases from J, leaving 15 bases between. Per the germline V gene, CDR1 is SGDLS and CDR2 is YYNGEE. The CDR3 sequence is 14 residues long. CDR3 in DNA: TGTGCCAGCAGCTCATCGGGGGGGCCTTATGGCTACACCTTC. It codes for CASSSSGGPYGYTF.

The rearrangement links TRBV30 to TRBJ2-7; 8 bases fit TRBD1. Germline V gene sequence: CDR1 GTSNPN, CDR2 SVGIG (reference sequence). Trimming cost V 1 base and J 3 bases; bases outside gene matches: 8. The CDR3 runs to 15 residues. CDR3 amino acids: CAWSDPPGGVYEQYF. CDR3 DNA: TGTGCCTGGAGTGACCCTCCAGGGGGCGTCTACGAGCAGTACTTC.

J is TRBJ2-1 and V is TRBV5-1, with TRBD2 as a possible D gene (5 bases). Germline V gene data show CDR1 as SGHRS and CDR2 as YFSETQ. Trimming cost V 1 base and J 0 bases, with 14 bases left between them. The CDR3 sequence is 17 residues long. The CDR3 nucleotides are TGCGCCAGCAGCTTGTTTGAAGCGGCCCCCTCCTACAATGAGCAGTTCTTC. Translated: CASSLFEAAPSYNEQFF.

The V call is TRBV29-1, the J call TRBJ1-2; 9 bases match TRBD1. This CDR3 region has 12 residues. Germline V gene data show CDR1 as SQVTM and CDR2 as ANQGSEA. V lost 4 bases and J lost 6; bases outside the gene matches: 3. This CDR3 reads CSVGGQGHGYTF. CDR3 coding DNA: TGCAGCGTTGGGGGACAGGGACATGGCTACACCTTC.

The CDR3 sequence: CASSPAYRSSGNTIYF. CDR3 in DNA: TGTGCCAGCAGCCCAGCCTACCGGAGCTCTGGAAACACCATATATTTT. The chain carries TRBV6-6 and TRBJ1-3; D gene uncertain. Germline assignment: CDR1 MNHNY and CDR2 SVGAGI (reference sequence). The V gene lost 6 bases and the J gene lost 0 bases, with 15 bases spanning the gap. CDR3 size: 16 residues.

V is TRBV5-4 and J is TRBJ2-1; 9 bases line up with TRBD2. This CDR3 is 16 amino acids long. V lost 3 bases and J lost 2; bases outside the gene matches: 6. Germline CDR1 is SGHNT and CDR2 is YYREEE (reference sequence). The CDR3: CASSYRGREAYNEQFF. Here the CDR3 DNA reads TGTGCCAGCAGCTACCGCGGGAGGGAGGCCTACAATGAGCAGTTCTTC.

This clone was seen once. The chain links TRBV21-1 to TRBJ2-5; the D call TRBD1 from the table was never checked on the DNA. TRBV21-1 represents a pseudogene. The CDR3 has 15 residues. The CDR3 here is CASSKDGGREETQYF. The CDR3 DNA reads TGTGCCAGCAGCAAAGACGGCGGCAGGGAAGAGACCCAGTACTTC.

CDR3 region: CASSPSRSPQGSYGYTF. CDR3 in DNA: TGTGCCAGCAGTCCCTCTAGGAGCCCCCAGGGGAGCTATGGCTACACCTTC. The chain is built from TRBV28 and TRBJ1-2; a possible D gene is TRBD1 (6 bases). Germline CDR1 reads MDHEN; CDR2 reads SYDVKM. The V gene lost 5 bases and the J gene lost 4 bases, with 23 bases spanning the gap. The CDR3 consists of 17 residues.

The rearrangement uses TRBV5-1 and TRBJ2-2; 8 bases fit TRBD1. The CDR3 is 16 residues long. V dropped 4 bases and J dropped 4; count of bases not matched to a gene: 9. Germline CDR1 reads SGHRS; CDR2 reads YFSETQ. CDR3 sequence (DNA): TGCGCCAGCAGCGTTCCCACAGGGGGAGGCACCGGGGAGCTGTTTTTT. The encoded protein is CASSVPTGGGTGELFF.

CDR3 protein: CASSAGNLGYNEQFF. Here the CDR3 DNA reads TGTGCCAGCAGCGCCGGGAATTTAGGCTACAATGAGCAGTTCTTC. V usage is TRBV25-1 and J usage is TRBJ2-1, with D maybe TRBD2 (5 bases). Looked up from germline, CDR1 is MGHDK and CDR2 is SYGVNS. Trimming pared 6 bases from V and 3 bases from J, leaving 15 bases between. The CDR3 has 15 residues.

This chain uses TRBV28 with TRBJ2-7; 8 bases agree with TRBD2. From germline, CDR1 is MDHEN and CDR2 SYDVKM. The V gene end was trimmed by 6 bases and the J gene end by 3 bases; junction bases not matched to a gene: 4. The CDR3 covers 13 residues. The CDR3: CASRVAGLYEQYF. In nucleotides, the CDR3 is TGTGCCAGCAGGGTAGCGGGACTCTACGAGCAGTACTTC.

This rearrangement joins TRBV13 to TRBJ1-4; D ambiguous. The V gene lost 1 base and the J gene lost 11 bases, with 20 bases spanning the gap. CDR1 is PRHDT, CDR2 FYEKMQ, per germline (reference sequence). The CDR3 is 16 amino acids. The CDR3 is CASSLAQRVSGQKLFF. As DNA, the CDR3 is TGTGCCAGCAGCTTAGCTCAGAGGGTTAGTGGGCAGAAACTGTTTTTT.

This clone has a handful of counts. V gene TRBV4-2 combines with J gene TRBJ2-1, with D maybe TRBD2 (6 bases). V was clipped by 1 base and J by 0 bases, with 13 bases between them. Germline-derived CDR1 and CDR2 are LGHNA and YNFKEQ. CDR3 size: 17 residues. CDR3: CASSQGGLASSYNEQFF. CDR3 DNA sequence: TGTGCCAGCAGCCAAGGCGGTCTAGCGAGCTCCTACAATGAGCAGTTCTTC.

This chain uses TRBV11-3 with TRBJ2-4, with a tentative D call TRBD2 (5 bases). Germline values: CDR1 SGHNT, CDR2 YENEEA. V shed 8 bases and J shed 1 base, with 15 bases lying between them. The CDR3 contains 15 residues. In DNA form, the CDR3 reads TGTGCCAGCCGGACGTTCCCGGGGGCCAAAAACATTCAGTACTTC. Protein: CASRTFPGAKNIQYF.

This sequence joins TRBV9 and TRBJ2-2, with 10 nucleotides matching TRBD2. The CDR3 is 16 residues long. CDR1 is SGDLS, CDR2 YYNGEE, per germline. V was clipped by 3 bases and J by 4 bases; unmatched bases: 6. The CDR3 loop is CASSGPSGRGTGELFF. The CDR3 region has the DNA TGTGCCAGCAGCGGACCTAGCGGGAGAGGCACCGGGGAGCTGTTTTTT.

The chain couples TRBV5-5 to TRBJ2-7; no definite D call. Trimming shortened V by 2 bases and J by 2 bases, and 5 bases separated the two germline ends. The CDR3 extends over 12 amino acids. Per germline, CDR1 SGHKS and CDR2 YYEKEE (reference sequence). The CDR3 coding sequence is TGTGCCAGCAGCTTACTCACCTACGAGCAGTACTTC. It yields the protein CASSLLTYEQYF.

The chain employs TRBV7-9 and TRBJ2-1; D not certain. CDR1 and CDR2 (germline): SEHNR, FQNEAQ (reference sequence). CDR3 length equals 13 residues. Trimming stripped 4 bases from V and 8 bases from J, with 12 bases between. The CDR3 here is CASSYSFVDEQFF. DNA for the CDR3: TGTGCCAGCAGCTATAGTTTTGTCGATGAGCAGTTCTTC.

Ten or more counts support this clone. The chain employs TRBV5-6 and TRBJ2-5; the D is unclear. V lost 0 bases and J lost 5, with 11 bases in between. In germline, CDR1 is SGHDT, CDR2 YYEEEE. This CDR3 has 14 amino acids. CDR3 sequence (DNA): TGTGCCAGCAGCTTGGTACCCAACCGGGAGACCCAGTACTTC. Translation: CASSLVPNRETQYF.

The CDR3 DNA follows: TGTGCCAGTAGTATCGGGAACAGCCCCTACGAGCAGTACTTC. It yields the protein CASSIGNSPYEQYF. This chain joins TRBV19 and TRBJ2-7; D may be TRBD2 (5 bases). V was clipped by 3 bases and J by 2 bases, with 11 bases between them. Per germline, CDR1 LNHDA and CDR2 SQIVND (reference sequence). The CDR3 extends over 14 amino acids.

The chain is built from TRBV9 and TRBJ1-1, with D possibly TRBD1 on 5 matching bases. This CDR3 is 13 amino acids long. Trimming shortened V by 4 bases and J by 1 base, and 8 bases separated the two germline ends. Germline V gene data show CDR1 as SGDLS and CDR2 as YYNGEE. The CDR3 here is CASSIDRNTEAFF. The CDR3 nucleotides are TGTGCCAGCAGCATCGACAGGAACACTGAAGCTTTCTTT.

The chain couples TRBV7-9 to TRBJ2-3; tentatively, D is TRBD1 (6 bases). This CDR3 comprises 18 residues. Trimming cost V 6 bases and J 0 bases, with 22 bases left between them. The germline V gene encodes CDR1 SEHNR and CDR2 FQNEAQ (reference sequence). The CDR3 DNA follows: TGTGCCAGCAGTCTTGCGTTGGTTAGGGACAAAAGCACAGATACGCAGTATTTT. It codes for CASSLALVRDKSTDTQYF.